Listed here are 13 T cell receptor beta chains from one sample, sequenced in a study of control samples from healthy donors and cancer patients. The repertoire was sequenced with immunoSEQ multiplex PCR; TCRdb's copy has only in-frame clones and lacks some. The top ten hold 23% of the sample, which has roughly 24,000 clones, around four fifths seen once. The sequenced sample consisted of PBMCs. Receptors were obtained from a man in his sixties with colorectal cancer.

J is TRBJ1-6 and V is TRBV5-1, with 9 positions matching TRBD1. This CDR3 is 15 amino acids long. Looked up from germline, CDR1 is SGHRS and CDR2 is YFSETQ. The ends lost 0 bases at V and 7 bases at J; junction bases unmatched: 2. The CDR3 nucleotides are TGCGCCAGCAGCTTGGAGGGGACAGGGAATTCACCCCTCCACTTT. It translates to CASSLEGTGNSPLHF.

This clone was observed once. This sequence joins TRBV27 and TRBJ2-5, with TRBD1 matching 7 bases. The CDR3 runs to 16 residues. Germline V gene sequence: CDR1 MNHEY, CDR2 SMNVEV (reference sequence). The trim removed 2 bases at V and 4 bases at J, leaving 10 bases unmatched. The CDR3, as DNA: TGTGCCAGCAGTTTACAACCTGACAGGGTCGGAGAGACCCAGTACTTC. This sequence encodes CASSLQPDRVGETQYF.

The rearrangement joins TRBV12-3 or TRBV12-4 to TRBJ1-3, with D unresolved. There are 11 residues in the CDR3. V was pared by 6 bases and J by 5 bases, with 5 bases between. The CDR3: CASRERNTIYF. The CDR3 DNA follows: TGTGCCAGCAGAGAGCGAAACACCATATATTTT.

V usage is TRBV6-5 and J usage is TRBJ1-2; D unclear. Per germline, CDR1 MNHEY and CDR2 SVGAGI. V was cut by 8 bases and J by 3 bases, with 13 bases left in between. The CDR3 has 13 amino acids. The CDR3 spells CASDQGSYYGYTF. The CDR3 DNA is TGTGCCAGCGACCAAGGGAGCTACTATGGCTACACCTTC.

The genes are TRBV5-1 and TRBJ2-7; tentative D call: TRBD1 (5 bases). Trimming removed 0 bases from V and 0 bases from J, with 10 bases in between. CDR1 SGHRS and CDR2 YFSETQ come from the germline V gene. The CDR3 has 15 residues. The CDR3 here is CASSLASGSSYEQYF. In DNA, the CDR3 is TGCGCCAGCAGCTTGGCGTCAGGGTCCTCCTACGAGCAGTACTTC.

The J gene is TRBJ1-4, the V gene TRBV6-6; 7 positions agree with TRBD1. The CDR3 has 15 amino acids. The V segment lost 5 bases and the J segment 3 bases; nucleotides outside the gene matches: 6. Germline V gene data show CDR1 as MNHNY and CDR2 as SVGAGI (reference sequence). DNA for the CDR3: TGTGCCAGCAGTGCCTCACAGGGGCCTAATGAAAAACTGTTTTTT. This encodes CASSASQGPNEKLFF.

This chain joins TRBV18 and TRBJ1-1, with 8 bases aligning to TRBD1. From germline, CDR1 is KGHSH and CDR2 LQKENI. V was pared by 2 bases and J by 8 bases, with 4 bases of the junction left unmatched. The CDR3 totals 13 residues. The CDR3 loop is CASSPDGDREAFF. CDR3 nucleotides: TGTGCCAGCTCACCAGACGGGGACAGGGAAGCTTTCTTT.

The J gene is TRBJ1-3, the V gene TRBV6-5; D is undetermined. CDR3 size: 15 residues. Germline CDR1 and CDR2: MNHEY and SVGAGI. V was cut by 2 bases and J by 0 bases, with 8 bases left in between. CDR3 loop: CASSYADSSGNTIYF. Written as DNA, the CDR3 is TGTGCCAGCAGTTACGCGGATTCCTCTGGAAACACCATATATTTT.

The CDR3 protein is CTSSHMTVNPINEQFF. CDR3 coding DNA: TGCACCAGCAGCCACATGACAGTCAACCCCATAAATGAGCAGTTCTTC. This chain connects TRBV1 to TRBJ2-1; the D call in the table, TRBD1, was not verified against the DNA. TRBV1 is noted as a pseudogene. The CDR3 spans 16 residues.

The chain is built from TRBV7-8 and TRBJ1-1; D unclear. Germline CDR1 is SGHVS and CDR2 is FQNEAQ. V was trimmed by 7 bases and J by 1 base, leaving 7 bases between them. The CDR3 extends over 12 amino acids. The DNA of the CDR3 is TGTGCCAGCACAGCCGGGAACACTGAAGCTTTCTTT. Residues: CASTAGNTEAFF.

The genes are TRBV5-8 and TRBJ1-5, with D tentatively TRBD1 (6 bases). V was shortened by 2 bases and J by 6 bases, with 18 bases between the two germline ends. The germline V gene has CDR1 SGHTS and CDR2 YDEGEE. The CDR3 spans 16 residues. The CDR3 spells CASSFPVEGGGQPQHF. The CDR3 DNA sequence: TGTGCCAGCAGCTTTCCCGTAGAGGGGGGCGGTCAGCCCCAGCATTTT.

V and J are TRBV29-1 and TRBJ1-2; TRBD1 matches at 8 bases. This CDR3 region has 15 residues. The trim removed 4 bases at V and 0 bases at J, leaving 7 bases unmatched. CDR1 and CDR2 from the germline V gene are SQVTM and ANQGSEA. CDR3 amino acids: CSVGTGSGTNYGYTF. The CDR3 nucleotides are TGCAGCGTTGGGACAGGGTCGGGGACTAACTATGGCTACACCTTC.

This clone was recorded only once. This chain connects TRBV7-9 to TRBJ2-5; 7 bases align to TRBD1. V dropped 0 bases and J dropped 5; count of bases not matched to a gene: 3. The CDR3 extends over 14 amino acids. The V gene's germline CDR1 is SEHNR and CDR2 FQNEAQ (reference sequence). In nucleotides, the CDR3 is TGTGCCAGCAGCTTAGCGGGGACAGCCGAGACCCAGTACTTC. The encoded protein is CASSLAGTAETQYF.